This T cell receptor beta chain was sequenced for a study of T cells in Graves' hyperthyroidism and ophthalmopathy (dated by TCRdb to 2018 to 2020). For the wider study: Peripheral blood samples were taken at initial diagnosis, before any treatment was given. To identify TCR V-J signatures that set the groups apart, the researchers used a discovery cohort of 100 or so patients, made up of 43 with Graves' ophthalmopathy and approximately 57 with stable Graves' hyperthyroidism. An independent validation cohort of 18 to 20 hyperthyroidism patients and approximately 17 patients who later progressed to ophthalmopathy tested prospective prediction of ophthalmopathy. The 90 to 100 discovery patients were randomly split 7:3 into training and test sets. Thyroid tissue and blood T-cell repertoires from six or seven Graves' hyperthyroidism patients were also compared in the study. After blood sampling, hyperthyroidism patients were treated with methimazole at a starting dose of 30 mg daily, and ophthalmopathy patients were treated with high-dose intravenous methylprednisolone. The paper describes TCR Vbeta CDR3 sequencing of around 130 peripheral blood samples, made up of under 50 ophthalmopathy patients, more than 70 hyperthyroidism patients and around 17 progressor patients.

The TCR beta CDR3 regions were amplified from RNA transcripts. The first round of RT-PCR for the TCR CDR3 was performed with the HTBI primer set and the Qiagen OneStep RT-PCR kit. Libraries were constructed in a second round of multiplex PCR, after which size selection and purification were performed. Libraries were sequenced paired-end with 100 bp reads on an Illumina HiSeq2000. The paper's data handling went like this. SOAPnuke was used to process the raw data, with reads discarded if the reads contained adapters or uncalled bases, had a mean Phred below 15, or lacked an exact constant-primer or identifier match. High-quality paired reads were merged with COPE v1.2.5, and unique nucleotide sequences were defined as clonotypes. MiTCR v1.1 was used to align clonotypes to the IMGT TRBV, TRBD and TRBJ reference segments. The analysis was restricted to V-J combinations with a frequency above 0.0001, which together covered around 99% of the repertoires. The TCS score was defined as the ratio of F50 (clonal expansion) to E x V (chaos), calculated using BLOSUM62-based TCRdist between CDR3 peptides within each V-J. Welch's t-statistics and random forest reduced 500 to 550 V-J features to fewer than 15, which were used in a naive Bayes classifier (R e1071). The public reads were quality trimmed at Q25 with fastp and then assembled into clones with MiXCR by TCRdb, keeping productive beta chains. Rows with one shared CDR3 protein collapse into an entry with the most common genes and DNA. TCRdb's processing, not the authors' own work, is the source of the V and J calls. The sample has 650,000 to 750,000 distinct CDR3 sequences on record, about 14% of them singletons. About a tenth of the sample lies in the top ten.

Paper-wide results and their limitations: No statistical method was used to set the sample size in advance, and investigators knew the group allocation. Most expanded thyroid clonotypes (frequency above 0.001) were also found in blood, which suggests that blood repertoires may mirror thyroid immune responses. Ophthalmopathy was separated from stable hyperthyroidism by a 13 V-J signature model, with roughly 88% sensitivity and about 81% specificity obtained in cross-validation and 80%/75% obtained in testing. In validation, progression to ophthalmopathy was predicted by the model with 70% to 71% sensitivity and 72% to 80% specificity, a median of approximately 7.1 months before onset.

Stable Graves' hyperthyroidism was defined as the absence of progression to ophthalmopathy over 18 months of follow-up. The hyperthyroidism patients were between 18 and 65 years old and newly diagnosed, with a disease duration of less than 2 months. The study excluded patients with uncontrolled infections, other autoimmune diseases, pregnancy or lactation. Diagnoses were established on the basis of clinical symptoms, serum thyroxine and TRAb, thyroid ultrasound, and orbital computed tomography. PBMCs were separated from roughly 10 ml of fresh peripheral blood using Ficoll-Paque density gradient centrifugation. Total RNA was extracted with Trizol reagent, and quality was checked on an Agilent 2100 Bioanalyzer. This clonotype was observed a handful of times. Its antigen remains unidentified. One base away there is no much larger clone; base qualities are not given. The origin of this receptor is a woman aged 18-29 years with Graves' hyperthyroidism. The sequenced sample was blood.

In nucleotides, the sequence is TGTGCCAGCAGCTTGACGCCCCTCACGACGCAGTATTTT. Its protein reads: CASSLTPLTTQYF. The chain is made from TRBV7-3 and TRBJ2-3, with no reliable assignment of the D segment. Trimming at the junction amounts to 3 bases on V and 9 bases on J, and the germline ends lie 13 bases apart. Including the terminal cysteine and phenylalanine, the CDR3 comprises 13 residues. Solely the CDR3 DNA is kept, with 39 bases framed from the first base. CDR1 is given as SGHTA and CDR2 as FQGTGA, both from the germline V gene.